These T cell receptor beta chains were read from a single sample in a study of blood T cell repertoires in COVID-19. Generated by immunoSEQ multiplex PCR, the TCRdb table keeps only in-frame clones and is missing some. The sample has 220,000 or so clones, 86% seen once. Sequencing was performed on PBMCs or T cells enriched from blood (not recorded which). These receptors originate from a woman aged 45-65 years who had recovered from COVID-19. Both conserved end residues are part of each CDR3. The D gene is left open where the match is weak. Part of the rows lack a size; the others show once, few, many or a class for expanded clones.

j_call,clone_size,d_call,v_call,cdr3_aa,cdr3_nt
TRBJ2-7,-,-,TRBV7-7,CASSLKGGSYEQYF,TGTGCTAGCAGCTTAAAAGGAGGTTCGTACGAGCAGTACTTC
TRBJ2-2,few,-,TRBV21-1,CASSKGPGELFF,TGTGCCAGCAGCAAAGGGCCCGGGGAGCTGTTTTTT
TRBJ2-2,-,TRBD2,TRBV19,CASTLTPGTSASRELFF,TGTGCCAGTACTCTGACCCCCGGGACTAGCGCTTCCAGGGAGCTGTTTTTT
TRBJ2-7,-,TRBD2,TRBV19,CASSIDRAGGYEQYF,TGTGCCAGTAGTATAGATCGCGCGGGGGGGTACGAGCAGTACTTC
TRBJ2-7,-,-,TRBV12-3/TRBV12-4,CASSLGQYEQYF,TGTGCCAGCAGTTTAGGCCAGTACGAGCAGTACTTC
TRBJ1-2,few,-,TRBV2,CASSRDLDYGYTF,TGTGCCAGCTCGAGGGATTTAGACTATGGCTACACCTTC
TRBJ2-7,-,-,TRBV18,CASSEGRDFSYEQYF,TGTGCCAGCTCAGAAGGCAGGGATTTCTCCTACGAGCAGTACTTC
TRBJ2-2,-,-,TRBV5-1,CASSPRQTGELFF,TGCGCCAGCAGCCCAAGACAGACCGGGGAGCTGTTTTTT
TRBJ1-1,once,-,TRBV30,CAWSGRMNTEAFF,TGTGCCTGGAGTGGGAGGATGAACACTGAAGCTTTCTTT
TRBJ2-7,-,TRBD2,TRBV5-4,CASSGGLAENYEQYF,TGTGCCAGCAGCGGGGGACTAGCGGAAAACTACGAGCAGTACTTC
TRBJ1-6,-,-,TRBV5-6,CASSLPRGQLNSPLHF,TGTGCCAGCAGCCTGCCGAGAGGGCAGTTAAATTCACCCCTCCACTTT
TRBJ1-5,-,-,TRBV19,CASSMTVWRSNQPQHF,TGTGCCAGTAGTATGACCGTCTGGCGGAGCAATCAGCCCCAGCATTTT
TRBJ2-5,-,-,TRBV3-1/TRBV3-2,CASSPGGTRETQYF,TGTGCCAGCAGCCCAGGAGGGACTCGGGAGACCCAGTACTTC
TRBJ2-1,-,-,TRBV28,CASSLAQGGNEQFF,TGTGCCAGCAGTTTAGCACAGGGGGGGAATGAGCAGTTCTTC
TRBJ1-1,-,-,TRBV7-9,CASTDTLNTEAFF,TGTGCCAGCACCGACACGTTGAACACTGAAGCTTTCTTT
TRBJ2-3,-,-,TRBV9,CASSVEDSRTDTQYF,TGTGCCAGCAGCGTAGAGGATAGCCGCACAGATACGCAGTATTTT
TRBJ1-5,-,-,TRBV19,CASSIEDIRYQPQHF,TGTGCCAGTAGTATAGAGGACATACGGTATCAGCCCCAGCATTTT
TRBJ2-1,-,-,TRBV11-2,CASSSYFPGPKGYNEQFF,TGTGCCAGCAGCTCATACTTTCCCGGCCCAAAGGGGTACAATGAGCAGTTCTTC
TRBJ2-7,-,TRBD2,TRBV5-1,CASSLAGGGHTYEQYF,TGCGCCAGCAGCTTGGCCGGCGGGGGGCATACCTACGAGCAGTACTTC
TRBJ1-5,-,-,TRBV5-6,CASSTGGLSNQPQHF,TGTGCCAGCAGTACGGGAGGGCTGAGCAATCAGCCCCAGCATTTT
TRBJ2-1,-,TRBD2,TRBV3-1/TRBV3-2,CASSQTGLAGGNEQFF,TGTGCCAGCAGCCAAACGGGACTAGCGGGGGGCAATGAGCAGTTCTTC
TRBJ2-7,-,TRBD2,TRBV9,CASSLSSGSAYEQYF,TGTGCCAGCAGCTTAAGTAGCGGGTCGGCCTACGAGCAGTACTTC
TRBJ1-4,-,TRBD1,TRBV7-9,CASSFGQGRPGDEKLFF,TGTGCCAGCAGCTTCGGACAGGGCCGACCGGGGGATGAAAAACTGTTTTTT
TRBJ2-2,-,TRBD2,TRBV4-1,CASSQVWLAGGRSGELFF,TGCGCCAGCAGCCAAGTGTGGCTAGCGGGGGGGCGGAGCGGGGAGCTGTTTTTT
TRBJ1-4,-,TRBD1,TRBV27,CASSSRGQGGIEKLFF,TGTGCCAGCAGTTCCCGAGGACAGGGGGGGATTGAAAAACTGTTTTTT
TRBJ2-2,-,TRBD1,TRBV4-3,CASSQDRGGNTGELFF,TGCGCCAGCAGCCAGGACAGGGGGGGAAACACCGGGGAGCTGTTTTTT
TRBJ1-1,few,-,TRBV3-1/TRBV3-2,CASSQRGSSTEAFF,TGTGCCAGCAGCCAAAGAGGCAGTAGTACTGAAGCTTTCTTT
TRBJ1-1,-,-,TRBV7-9,CASSLSGFGPTEAFF,TGTGCCAGCAGCTTATCTGGGTTTGGGCCCACTGAAGCTTTCTTT
TRBJ1-2,-,TRBD1,TRBV7-9,CASSQDRDYGYTF,TGTGCCAGCAGCCAGGACAGGGACTATGGCTACACCTTC
TRBJ1-2,-,-,TRBV11-2,CASSLEGWSSGYTF,TGTGCCAGCAGCTTAGAGGGGTGGTCTAGCGGCTACACCTTC
TRBJ2-5,-,TRBD2,TRBV27,CASSLLGEGETQYF,TGTGCCAGCAGTTTATTGGGGGAGGGGGAGACCCAGTACTTC
TRBJ1-2,-,-,TRBV3-1/TRBV3-2,CASSQGATVGGYTF,TGTGCCAGCAGCCAAGGTGCGACAGTCGGTGGCTACACCTTC
TRBJ2-1,-,TRBD2,TRBV14,CASSQDRRREVGGEQFF,TGTGCCAGCAGCCAAGATAGGAGGCGGGAGGTAGGGGGTGAGCAGTTCTTC
TRBJ2-1,few,-,TRBV7-3,CASSWAPDNEQFF,TGTGCCAGCAGCTGGGCCCCCGACAATGAGCAGTTCTTC
TRBJ1-6,-,-,TRBV5-6,CASSRAGVFHSPLHF,TGTGCCAGCAGCAGGGCCGGGGTTTTCCATTCACCCCTCCACTTT
TRBJ1-1,-,-,TRBV2,CASSEQFLPGTEAFF,TGTGCCAGCAGTGAACAATTTCTCCCGGGCACTGAAGCTTTCTTT
TRBJ1-6,-,-,TRBV7-2,CASSPRASLGLGDSPLHF,TGTGCCAGCAGCCCCCGGGCCTCCTTAGGACTAGGGGATTCACCCCTCCACTTT
TRBJ1-4,-,TRBD1,TRBV28,CASSRQGIEKLFF,TGTGCCAGCAGTCGACAGGGGATCGAAAAACTGTTTTTT
TRBJ2-4,-,-,TRBV4-3,CASSQVWTEQNIQYF,TGCGCCAGCAGCCAAGTATGGACAGAACAAAACATTCAGTACTTC
TRBJ1-6,-,TRBD1,TRBV6-5,CASSYQKTGPSLHF,TGTGCCAGCAGTTATCAGAAGACAGGGCCGTCCCTCCACTTT
TRBJ1-2,-,TRBD1,TRBV5-1,CASSFYGQGFNYGYTF,TGCGCCAGCAGCTTTTACGGACAGGGGTTTAACTATGGCTACACCTTC